This is a list of T cell receptor beta chains from one sample in a study of immune reconstitution after stem cell transplant in scleroderma. MiXCR, run by TCRdb on the RT-PCR reads, gives a single entry per CDR3 protein. Among 2,500 to 3,500 distinct CDR3 sequences listed, just under 9% were seen once. Sampling was conducted before or after autologous hematopoietic stem cell transplantation (not recorded which). The receptors were sampled from a female donor with systemic sclerosis. Each CDR3 is given with its conserved first and last residue. D genes are given only for firm matches. A row's size may be missing; if present it is once, few, many or a size class.

medium-sized	TRBV29-1	.	TRBJ1-2	TGCAGCGTCGACTCGGACCCGAACTATGGCTACACCTTC	CSVDSDPNYGYTF
few	TRBV5-6	.	TRBJ1-1	TGTGCCAGCAGTTTACGAACAGGGTGGGACACTGAAGCTTTCTTT	CASSLRTGWDTEAFF
medium-sized	TRBV5-6	.	TRBJ1-4	TGTGCCTCCTTCTTGTACAGGCACCTCGGTGTTAATGAAAAACTGTTTTTT	CASFLYRHLGVNEKLFF
medium-sized	TRBV20-1	.	TRBJ1-4	TGCAGTGCTGCGGGCTGGGGGGAAAAACTGTTTTTT	CSAAGWGEKLFF
few	TRBV20-1	.	TRBJ1-1	TGCAGTGCTAGAGTCTCCGAGAACACTGAAGCTTTCTTT	CSARVSENTEAFF
medium-sized	TRBV2	.	TRBJ2-7	TGTGCCAGCAGTGAAGGCATTCTTCCCTACGAGCAGTACTTC	CASSEGILPYEQYF
medium-sized	TRBV20-1	TRBD1	TRBJ2-1	TGCAGTGCTAGAGATCCCGGGACAGCCTACAATGAGCAGTTCTTC	CSARDPGTAYNEQFF
few	TRBV6-2/TRBV6-3	.	TRBJ1-1	TGTGCCAGCAGTTATCTCGTCTCCGCCATGAACACTGAAGCTTTCTTT	CASSYLVSAMNTEAFF
medium-sized	TRBV7-3	.	TRBJ2-3	TGTGCCAGCAGCTTTGGGAGCACAGATACGCAGTATTTT	CASSFGSTDTQYF
few	TRBV5-1	TRBD1	TRBJ2-1	TGCGCCAGCAGCACCGGGACAGGGGGGAATGAGCAGTTCTTC	CASSTGTGGNEQFF
medium-sized	TRBV29-1	.	TRBJ2-2	TGCAGCGTTGGAAGGAGTGGTAGCTCCGGGGAGCTGTTTTTT	CSVGRSGSSGELFF
medium-sized	TRBV20-1	TRBD1	TRBJ1-1	TGCAGTGCTCGCGAAAGAGGGACAGGGTGGAATGTTGCTGAAGCTTTCTTT	CSARERGTGWNVAEAFF
medium-sized	TRBV7-3	TRBD1	TRBJ2-3	TGTGCCAGCCGGGACAGGGGAGCAGATACGCAGTATTTT	CASRDRGADTQYF
medium-sized	TRBV3-1	.	TRBJ2-7	TGTGCCAGCAGCCAATTTTCCTACGAGCAGTACTTC	CASSQFSYEQYF
medium-sized	TRBV7-8	.	TRBJ2-1	TGTGCCAGCAGCTCCCCACCTGGGGCGCAAAATGAGCAGTTCTTC	CASSSPPGAQNEQFF
medium-sized	TRBV2	.	TRBJ2-7	TGTGCCAGCATGATCTACGAGCAGTACTTC	CASMIYEQYF
medium-sized	TRBV30	.	TRBJ1-2	TGTGCCTGGGTGAAGACCCCTACCGGGGGCTACACCTTC	CAWVKTPTGGYTF
medium-sized	TRBV20-1	.	TRBJ2-3	TGCAGTGCTAGGACAGGCCCCTTCGGAGATACGCAGTATTTT	CSARTGPFGDTQYF
.	TRBV20-1	TRBD1	TRBJ2-7	TGCAGTGCTAGAGACTTGGGGACAGGGTACACCTACGAGCAGTACTTC	CSARDLGTGYTYEQYF
few	TRBV3-1	.	TRBJ2-6	TGTGCCAGCAGCCAAGCCGAAACGGGCCTTTACTCTGGGGCCAACGTCCTGACTTTC	CASSQAETGLYSGANVLTF